Shown below are 15 T cell receptor beta chains from a single sample sequenced in a study of blood T cells in healthy people across ages. The use of a sample-barcoded 5' primer and a J-beta primer mix characterized a second PCR of roughly 6 to 11 cycles. MiXCR, applied by TCRdb to the 5' RACE reads, yields one record per CDR3 protein. The data hold roughly 2 million distinct CDR3 sequences, with 49% observed a single time. The source material was blood. Receptor source: a woman in her thirties or forties in good health.

This clonotype has only a few counts. The chain recombines TRBV11-1 with TRBJ2-1, with 11 bases fitting TRBD1. The V gene end was trimmed by 3 bases and the J gene end by 0 bases; junction bases not matched to a gene: 1. There are 16 residues in the CDR3. Germline CDR1 SGHAT, CDR2 FQDESV (reference sequence). This chain's CDR3 is CASSLGTGGSYNEQFF. Written as DNA, the CDR3 is TGTGCCAGCAGCTTGGGGACAGGGGGCTCCTACAATGAGCAGTTCTTC. Complete variable domain (other parts from reference TRBV11-1 and TRBJ2-1): EAEVAQSPRYKITEKSQAVAFWCDPISGHATLYWYRQILGQGPELLVQFQDESVVDDSQLPKDRFSAERLKGVDSTLKIQPAELGDSAMYLCASSLGTGGSYNEQFFGPGTRLTVL.

This clonotype has a handful of counts. V and J are TRBV24-1 and TRBJ2-3, with 9 bases identical to TRBD1. CDR3 length equals 15 residues. With 3 bases clipped from V and 3 bases from J, the junction kept 3 bases outside the gene matches. CDR1 is KGHDR and CDR2 is SFDVKD in the germline V gene. The CDR3 spells CATSDPDRGTDTQYF. In DNA form, the CDR3 reads TGTGCCACCAGTGATCCGGACAGGGGAACAGATACGCAGTATTTT.

The V and J genes are TRBV7-2 and TRBJ2-3; 8 bases fit TRBD1. J gave up 7 bases and V 5 bases, and 5 bases lay outside the gene matches. CDR1 is SGHTA, CDR2 FQGNSA, per germline. CDR3 length: 13 residues. The DNA for the CDR3 is TGTGCCAGCAGCGCCCGACAGGGGAATACGCAGTATTTT. The encoded protein is CASSARQGNTQYF. Full variable domain (rest looked up from reference TRBV7-2 and TRBJ2-3): GAGVSQSPSNKVTEKGKDVELRCDPISGHTALYWYRQSLGQGLEFLIYFQGNSAPDKSGLPSDRFSAERTGGSVSTLTIQRTQQEDSAVYLCASSARQGNTQYFGPGTRLTVL.

There are a few counts of this clonotype. The CDR3 coding sequence is TGTGCCAGCAGTTCATATGGGTCGGGGAAAGGCACCGGGGAGCTGTTTTTT. Its translation is CASSSYGSGKGTGELFF. The gene calls are TRBV28 and TRBJ2-2; D possibly corresponds to TRBD2 (5 bases). The CDR3 has 17 residues. V was trimmed by 4 bases and J by 4 bases, leaving 19 bases between them. The germline gives CDR1 MDHEN, CDR2 SYDVKM.

The chain uses TRBV20-1 and TRBJ1-5, with a tentative D call TRBD1 (5 bases). The germline V gene encodes CDR1 DFQATT and CDR2 SNEGSKA (reference sequence). V was trimmed by 6 bases and J by 0 bases, leaving 15 bases between them. The CDR3 length is 15 residues. CDR3 nucleotides: TGCAGTGCCGTTACGGGACTCAGTAGCAATCAGCCCCAGCATTTT. It codes for CSAVTGLSSNQPQHF.

The chain combines TRBV2 with TRBJ2-7, with 11 bases that match TRBD1. This CDR3 is 14 amino acids long. V was clipped by 6 bases and J by 7 bases; unmatched bases: 8. Germline V gives CDR1 SNHLY, CDR2 FYNNEI. The CDR3 loop is CASRSGQGAEEQYF. DNA of the CDR3: TGTGCCAGCAGATCTGGACAGGGGGCTGAGGAGCAGTACTTC.

As concerns this clonotype: This may come from a read error, since a much larger clone is one base off. The CDR3 loop is CSVGTGGSLEQYF. The CDR3 DNA reads as TGCAGCGTGGGGACCGGGGGATCGTTGGAGCAGTACTTC. J is TRBJ2-7 and V is TRBV29-1; the D gene is possibly TRBD2 (6 bases). The V gene lost 6 bases and the J gene lost 7 bases, with 19 bases spanning the gap. The CDR3 is made up of 13 amino acids. Germline CDR1 reads SQVTM; CDR2 reads ANQGSEA.

J is TRBJ1-3 and V is TRBV20-1; D remains ambiguous. The CDR3 is 15 residues long. CDR1 is DFQATT, CDR2 SNEGSKA, per germline (reference sequence). Trimming cost V 5 bases and J 1 base, with 15 bases left between them. CDR3 nucleotides: TGCAGTGCTTACGGGGTCAGCTTATCTGGAAACACCATATATTTT. Translating gives CSAYGVSLSGNTIYF.

This clonotype was found a few times. CDR3 region: CASSSTDSPLKTQYF. CDR3 coding DNA: TGTGCCAGCAGTTCCACAGATTCCCCTTTGAAGACCCAGTACTTC. This chain uses TRBV27 with TRBJ2-5; D remains ambiguous. Germline V CDR1 and CDR2: MNHEY, SMNVEV (reference sequence). The germline V and J ends were trimmed by 4 bases and 6 bases, with 18 bases remaining between them. The CDR3 is 15 amino acids.

This clonotype came up once. V gene TRBV20-1 combines with J gene TRBJ2-4, with TRBD2 as a possible D gene (6 bases). Germline V gives CDR1 DFQATT, CDR2 SNEGSKA (reference sequence). Deletions cut 3 bases from V and 1 base from J, with 10 bases between. The CDR3 runs to 14 residues. The CDR3 sequence: CSASGGGAKNIQYF. The CDR3 nucleotides are TGCAGTGCTAGTGGTGGGGGGGCCAAAAACATTCAGTACTTC.

This clonotype occurred many times. This chain links TRBV6-2 or TRBV6-3 with TRBJ1-2; weak D call: TRBD1 (6 bases). CDR1 is MNHEY, CDR2 SVGEGT, per germline. V was cut by 0 bases and J by 8 bases, with 16 bases left in between. The CDR3 spans 15 residues. CDR3 sequence (DNA): TGTGCCAGCAGTTACTCCAATCCCGACAGGTCCGGCTACACCTTC. Its protein product is CASSYSNPDRSGYTF.

This chain links TRBV29-1 with TRBJ1-2, with 9 nucleotides matching TRBD1. Germline V gives CDR1 SQVTM, CDR2 ANQGSEA. The CDR3 covers 12 residues. Unmatched junction bases numbered 8, after V lost 6 bases and J lost 9 bases. Here the CDR3 DNA reads TGCAGCGTAGGGGACAGGGAAGGGAGCTACACCTTC. Residues: CSVGDREGSYTF.

This clonotype was observed at least ten times. The genes are TRBV28 and TRBJ2-7; D may match TRBD1 or TRBD2 (5 bases each). The V gene lost 5 bases and the J gene lost 4 bases, with 9 bases spanning the gap. CDR1 and CDR2 from the germline V gene are MDHEN and SYDVKM. CDR3 length equals 12 residues. The CDR3 region is CASSPGPYEQYF. The DNA for the CDR3 is TGTGCCAGCAGTCCGGGACCTTACGAGCAGTACTTC.

This clonotype has just a few counts. This chain uses TRBV13 with TRBJ2-5, with a possible D match to TRBD1 (6 bases). V was clipped by 5 bases and J by 3 bases, with 13 bases between them. In germline, CDR1 is PRHDT, CDR2 FYEKMQ (reference sequence). This CDR3 region has 14 residues. The CDR3 loop reads CASSTRTDKETQYF. The DNA of the CDR3 is TGTGCCAGCAGCACAAGGACAGATAAAGAGACCCAGTACTTC.

This clonotype was found a few times. The V and J genes are TRBV20-1 and TRBJ2-6; no clear D. From germline, CDR1 is DFQATT and CDR2 SNEGSKA (reference sequence). This CDR3 is 15 amino acids long. The V and J ends lost 0 bases and 2 bases respectively, with 8 bases between them. CDR3 DNA: TGCAGTGCTAGAGATACGGAAACTGGGGCCAACGTCCTGACTTTC. Translated, it gives CSARDTETGANVLTF.